This T cell receptor beta chain appears in the sequencing data of a study of CD8+CD57+ T cells in acquired aplastic anemia. On the study more broadly: The average for DNA from sorted CD4+ and CD8+ cells was 3.2 ug.

The V gene lost 5 bases and the J gene lost 3 bases, with 17 bases spanning the gap. Germline CDR1 and CDR2: SNHLY and FYNNEI. The CDR3 has 16 amino acids. It was patients with CD8+CD57+ cell expansion by flow cytometry who were chosen for sequencing. When blood sampling took place, the patients had received no therapy. Concerning this clonotype itself: Its antigen is still unknown.

Researchers used genomic DNA as the template to profile TCR beta VDJ and CDR3. Using its own MiXCR run on the reads, TCRdb lists one record per CDR3 protein. Among roughly 160,000 distinct CDR3 sequences listed, roughly two thirds were seen once. Study-wide results and caveats: Found in both controls and patients were fewer than 35 CD8+ CDR3 sequences.

The chain employs TRBV2 and TRBJ2-1, with a tentative D call TRBD2 (6 bases). This TCR was sampled from a human donor with aplastic anemia. Sequences were obtained from sorted CD4+, CD8+, or CD8+CD57+ T cells (not recorded which) from PBMCs. As DNA, the CDR3 is TGTGCCAGCAGTCCGGGACTTTCAGACTACTACAATGAGCAGTTCTTC. Its protein is CASSPGLSDYYNEQFF.